These 15 T cell receptor beta chains came from one sample sequenced in a study of shared clonotypes between healthy human individuals. Positively selected for CCR7, the CD45RO-negative cells used as naive CD8 cells excluded terminally differentiated effector memory CD45RA+ cells. Assay used: immunoSEQ multiplex PCR; TCRdb lists only in-frame clones, some missing. The data contain roughly 590,000 clones, around 95% of them seen just once; the ten biggest clones take up 0.095% to 0.12%. Material: naive CD8+ T cells sorted from blood. Source of these receptors: a woman between 25 and 40 years old in good health.

V gene TRBV7-3 combines with J gene TRBJ2-7; tentatively, D is TRBD1 (6 bases). V lost 2 bases and J lost 5, with 22 bases in between. CDR1 is SGHTA, CDR2 FQGTGA, per germline. There are 17 residues in the CDR3. CDR3 amino acids: CASSLPSGPGQQDEQYF. The CDR3 nucleotides read TGTGCCAGCAGCTTACCCTCCGGGCCGGGACAACAGGACGAGCAGTACTTC.

This chain connects TRBV6-5 to TRBJ2-2; perhaps D is TRBD1 or TRBD2 (5 bases each). Germline loops: CDR1 MNHEY, CDR2 SVGAGI. Trimming took 8 bases from V and 3 from J, leaving 13 bases between them. This CDR3 region has 14 residues. The CDR3 nucleotides are TGTGCCAGCGGGGCTAGCAGGTACACCGGGGAGCTGTTTTTT. Protein sequence: CASGASRYTGELFF.

This chain connects TRBV2 to TRBJ2-7, with D tentatively TRBD2 (6 bases). Germline V gene data show CDR1 as SNHLY and CDR2 as FYNNEI. The V and J ends lost 3 bases and 3 bases respectively, with 12 bases between them. The CDR3 spans 14 residues. The CDR3 sequence is CASSEGGIVYEQYF. The CDR3 region has the DNA TGTGCCAGCAGTGAGGGCGGGATCGTCTACGAGCAGTACTTC.

J is TRBJ1-2 and V is TRBV28; D possibly corresponds to TRBD1 (5 bases). Germline CDR1 is MDHEN and CDR2 is SYDVKM. The CDR3 length is 16 residues. Deletions cut 6 bases from V and 2 bases from J, with 19 bases between. CDR3 loop: CASSPPRGEGNYGYTF. CDR3 nucleotide sequence: TGTGCCAGCAGCCCCCCGCGGGGGGAGGGAAACTATGGCTACACCTTC.

The V gene is TRBV6-5, the J gene TRBJ2-7; D uncertain. V was shortened by 7 bases and J by 5 bases, with 3 bases between the two germline ends. CDR1 MNHEY and CDR2 SVGAGI come from the germline V gene. The length of the CDR3 is 9 residues. CDR3 coding DNA: TGTGCCAGCATGGACGAGCAGTACTTC. Amino acids: CASMDEQYF.

The rearrangement joins TRBV6-5 to TRBJ2-2, with 9 bases fitting TRBD1. V was clipped by 4 bases and J by 4 bases; unmatched bases: 7. CDR1 and CDR2 from the germline V gene are MNHEY and SVGAGI. The CDR3 is 16 amino acids. The CDR3 coding sequence is TGTGCCAGCAGTTTGGGGACAGGGCGGGCCACCGGGGAGCTGTTTTTT. Translation: CASSLGTGRATGELFF.

On this clone: This same CDR3 is encoded by further DNA sequences in the sample. The V and J genes are TRBV5-4 and TRBJ2-1; D unclear. CDR3 length: 11 amino acids. CDR1 is SGHNT and CDR2 is YYREEE in the germline V gene (reference sequence). Trimming stripped 1 base from V and 9 bases from J, with 5 bases between. The CDR3 bases are TGTGCCAGCAGCTTGAGTCGTGAGCAGTTCTTC. Protein product: CASSLSREQFF.

A single count supports this clone. V usage is TRBV28 and J usage is TRBJ2-7, with D perhaps matching TRBD2 (6 bases). Per the germline V gene, CDR1 is MDHEN and CDR2 is SYDVKM. Trimming cost V 3 bases and J 3 bases, with 21 bases left between them. This CDR3 has 17 residues. CDR3 protein: CASSFSLATSPYYEQYF. CDR3 sequence (DNA): TGTGCCAGCAGTTTTTCCCTAGCGACCTCCCCCTACTACGAGCAGTACTTC.

In this sample, this clone turned up once. V gene TRBV27 combines with J gene TRBJ1-3; a possible D gene is TRBD1 (5 bases). This CDR3 comprises 14 residues. Looked up from germline, CDR1 is MNHEY and CDR2 is SMNVEV (reference sequence). Trimming cost V 4 bases and J 0 bases, with 7 bases left between them. The CDR3 loop is CASSWRGSGNTIYF. In DNA, the CDR3 is TGTGCCAGCAGTTGGAGGGGCTCTGGAAACACCATATATTTT.

The chain recombines TRBV5-1 with TRBJ2-5; 11 nucleotides line up with TRBD2. V gave up 6 bases and J gave up 4 bases; unmatched junction bases: 5. Germline V CDR1 and CDR2: SGHRS, YFSETQ. The CDR3 consists of 14 residues. CDR3 nucleotides: TGCGCCAGCATGACTAGCGGGACTTTAGAGACCCAGTACTTC. Translated, it gives CASMTSGTLETQYF.

The chain employs TRBV5-6 and TRBJ2-5, with D perhaps given as TRBD1 or TRBD2 (5 bases each). V was trimmed by 6 bases and J by 12 bases, leaving 15 bases between them. The CDR3 is 11 amino acids. Per germline, CDR1 SGHDT and CDR2 YYEEEE. The CDR3 protein is CASTQGVSEYF. The DNA of the CDR3 is TGTGCCAGCACTCAGGGAGTCTCGGAGTACTTC.

V gene TRBV27 combines with J gene TRBJ2-7; possibly TRBD2 for D (6 bases). CDR3 length: 15 residues. V was pared by 3 bases and J by 0 bases, with 12 bases between. Germline CDR1 reads MNHEY; CDR2 reads SMNVEV (reference sequence). The CDR3 nucleotides are TGTGCCAGCAGTTTTTATCGGGGGACCTCCTACGAGCAGTACTTC. Protein sequence: CASSFYRGTSYEQYF.

The chain links TRBV9 to TRBJ2-7; D may be TRBD2 (6 bases). V lost 2 bases to trimming and J lost 0 bases, with 12 bases between them. This CDR3 region has 15 residues. Germline CDR1 is SGDLS and CDR2 is YYNGEE. Written as DNA, the CDR3 is TGTGCCAGCAGCGTGGGCGGGATGAGCTCCTACGAGCAGTACTTC. It specifies CASSVGGMSSYEQYF.

This chain links TRBV7-9 with TRBJ2-1, with D perhaps given as TRBD1 or TRBD2 (5 bases each). The CDR3 consists of 14 residues. With 8 bases removed from V and 8 bases from J, the gap between germline ends came to 19 bases. In germline, CDR1 is SEHNR, CDR2 FQNEAQ (reference sequence). The CDR3, as DNA: TGTGCCAGCGGTTTAGGGACCCAAGGCTATGAGCAGTTCTTC. As protein: CASGLGTQGYEQFF.

The CDR3 DNA reads TGTGCCAGCAGCCCTGGGGGATCCTACGAGCAGTACTTC. Protein: CASSPGGSYEQYF. This sequence joins TRBV2 and TRBJ2-7; D could derive from TRBD1 or TRBD2 (5 bases each). V lost 6 bases, J lost 1 base, and 10 bases lay in between. This CDR3 contains 13 residues. Germline V gene data show CDR1 as SNHLY and CDR2 as FYNNEI.